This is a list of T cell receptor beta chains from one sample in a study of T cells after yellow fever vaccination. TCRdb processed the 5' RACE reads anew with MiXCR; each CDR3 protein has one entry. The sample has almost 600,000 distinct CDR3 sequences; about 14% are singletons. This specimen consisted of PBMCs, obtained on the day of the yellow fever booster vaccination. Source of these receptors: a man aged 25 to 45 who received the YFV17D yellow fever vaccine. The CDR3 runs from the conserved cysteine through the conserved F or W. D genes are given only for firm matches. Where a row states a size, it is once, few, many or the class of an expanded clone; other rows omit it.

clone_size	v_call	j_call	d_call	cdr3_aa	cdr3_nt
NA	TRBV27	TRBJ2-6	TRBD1	CASMQGAFSGANVLTF	TGTGCCAGCATGCAGGGGGCCTTCTCTGGGGCCAACGTCCTGACTTTC
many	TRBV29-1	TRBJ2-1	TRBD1	CSVRTGIGSSYNEQFF	TGCAGCGTTCGGACAGGGATTGGTAGCTCCTACAATGAGCAGTTCTTC
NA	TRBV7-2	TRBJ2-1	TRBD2	CASSLRLAPEQFF	TGTGCCAGCAGCCTCAGACTAGCGCCTGAGCAGTTCTTC
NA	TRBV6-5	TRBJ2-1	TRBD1	CASSYRDRVNEQFF	TGTGCCAGCAGTTACCGGGACAGGGTAAACGAGCAGTTCTTC
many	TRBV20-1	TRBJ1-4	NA	CSAAGRGEKLFF	TGCAGTGCTGCAGGGAGGGGGGAAAAACTGTTTTTT
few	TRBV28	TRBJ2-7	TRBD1	CASSFLRTGGYEQYF	TGTGCCAGCAGTTTCCTCAGGACAGGGGGATACGAGCAGTACTTC
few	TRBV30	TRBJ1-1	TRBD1	CAWRIQGSLSEAFF	TGTGCCTGGAGGATACAGGGGAGCCTCAGTGAAGCTTTCTTT
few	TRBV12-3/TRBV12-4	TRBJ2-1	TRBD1	CASSPTGVNEQFF	TGTGCCAGCAGCCCTACAGGGGTCAATGAGCAGTTCTTC
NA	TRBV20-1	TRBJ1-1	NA	CSARKGLFTEAFF	TGCAGTGCTAGGAAAGGGTTGTTCACTGAAGCTTTCTTT
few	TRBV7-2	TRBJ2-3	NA	CASTFRAGDTQYF	TGTGCCAGCACGTTCCGGGCGGGAGATACGCAGTATTTT
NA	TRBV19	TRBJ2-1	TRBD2	CASSPPQLAGHNEQFF	TGTGCCAGTAGTCCCCCCCAACTAGCGGGGCACAATGAGCAGTTCTTC
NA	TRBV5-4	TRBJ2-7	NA	CASSNPTGIYEQYF	TGTGCCAGCAGCAACCCCACAGGGATCTACGAGCAGTACTTC
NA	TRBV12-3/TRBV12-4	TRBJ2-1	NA	CASSLGVGIGGEQFF	TGTGCCAGCAGTTTAGGAGTCGGGATTGGCGGTGAGCAGTTCTTC
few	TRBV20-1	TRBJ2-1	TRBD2	CSARPGTRGSGEQFF	TGCAGTGCTCGACCCGGGACTAGAGGTAGTGGTGAGCAGTTCTTC
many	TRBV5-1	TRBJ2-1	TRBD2	CASGAGTNYNEQFF	TGCGCCAGCGGGGCCGGGACTAATTACAATGAGCAGTTCTTC
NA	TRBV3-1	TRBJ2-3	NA	CASSQDFPGAVAYTDTQYF	TGTGCCAGCAGCCAAGATTTTCCGGGGGCCGTTGCCTACACAGATACGCAGTATTTT
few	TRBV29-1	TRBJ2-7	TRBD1	CSVVGTGLHEQYF	TGCAGCGTTGTTGGGACAGGGCTCCACGAGCAGTACTTC
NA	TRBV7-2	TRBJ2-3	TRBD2	CATNDHWRERDTQYF	TGTGCCACCAACGACCACTGGCGGGAGAGGGATACGCAGTATTTT
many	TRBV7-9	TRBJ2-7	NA	CASSLAAHSYEQYF	TGTGCCAGCAGCCTGGCCGCACACTCCTACGAGCAGTACTTC
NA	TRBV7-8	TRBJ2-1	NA	CASSLEAANEQFF	TGTGCCAGCAGCTTAGAGGCCGCAAATGAGCAGTTCTTC
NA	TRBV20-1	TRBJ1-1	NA	CSASGGGGGDTEAFF	TGCAGTGCTAGTGGTGGGGGCGGGGGAGACACTGAAGCTTTCTTT
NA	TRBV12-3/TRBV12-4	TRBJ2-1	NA	CATTPGDRYLFF	TGTGCCACTACGCCGGGAGACAGGTACCTGTTCTTC
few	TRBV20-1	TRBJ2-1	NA	CSAELGGYNEQFF	TGCAGTGCTGAGTTAGGGGGTTACAATGAGCAGTTCTTC
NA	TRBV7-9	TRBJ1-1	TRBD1	CASSLNRGSMNTEAFF	TGTGCCAGCAGCCTGAACAGGGGGTCTATGAACACTGAAGCTTTCTTT
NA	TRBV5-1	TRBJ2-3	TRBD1	CASSFSTGTGANTQYF	TGCGCCAGCAGCTTTTCAACCGGGACAGGGGCGAATACGCAGTATTTT
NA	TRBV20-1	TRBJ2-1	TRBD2	CSAPTQTSGIINEQFF	TGCAGTGCTCCAACTCAAACTAGCGGGATAATCAATGAGCAGTTCTTC
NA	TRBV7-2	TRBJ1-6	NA	CASSLGWASNSPLHF	TGTGCCAGCAGCTTAGGTTGGGCTTCTAATTCACCCCTCCACTTT
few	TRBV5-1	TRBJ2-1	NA	CASSFQLYNEQFF	TGCGCCAGCAGCTTTCAGCTATACAATGAGCAGTTCTTC
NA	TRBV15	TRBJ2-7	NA	CATSRGGSLSYEQYF	TGTGCCACCAGCAGAGGTGGTAGTCTTTCCTACGAGCAGTACTTC
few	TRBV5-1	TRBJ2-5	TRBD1	CASSLETGDQETQYF	TGCGCCAGCAGCTTGGAGACAGGGGACCAAGAGACCCAGTACTTC
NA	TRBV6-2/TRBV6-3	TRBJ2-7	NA	CASSYGRGQGYEQYF	TGTGCCAGCAGTTACGGCCGGGGGCAAGGGTACGAGCAGTACTTC
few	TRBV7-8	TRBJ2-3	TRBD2	CASSFLSGGSTDTQYF	TGTGCCAGCAGCTTCCTTAGCGGGGGAAGCACAGATACGCAGTATTTT
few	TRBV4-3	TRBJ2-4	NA	CASSRLLGNIQYF	TGCGCCAGCAGCCGACTGCTAGGTAACATTCAGTACTTC
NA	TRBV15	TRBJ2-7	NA	CATSREPGFPYEQYF	TGTGCCACCAGCAGAGAACCAGGGTTCCCCTACGAGCAGTACTTC
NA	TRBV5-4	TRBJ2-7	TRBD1	CASSRPGGQAYEQYF	TGTGCCAGCAGCCGTCCTGGGGGACAGGCGTACGAGCAGTACTTC
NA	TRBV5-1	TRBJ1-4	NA	CASSLIVGDDEKLFF	TGCGCCAGCAGCTTGATAGTCGGGGACGACGAAAAACTGTTTTTT
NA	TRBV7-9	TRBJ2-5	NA	CASSGPRVETQYF	TGTGCCAGCAGCGGGCCTAGGGTGGAGACCCAGTACTTC
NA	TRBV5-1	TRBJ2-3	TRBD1	CASSQDRVETQYF	TGCGCCAGCAGCCAGGACAGGGTGGAGACGCAGTATTTT
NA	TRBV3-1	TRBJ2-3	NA	CASSQTGGGLAGLSTDTQYF	TGTGCCAGCAGCCAGACAGGGGGCGGACTAGCGGGCCTTAGCACAGATACGCAGTATTTT
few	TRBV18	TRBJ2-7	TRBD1	CASSPPTGGNYEQYF	TGTGCCAGCTCACCACCTACAGGGGGCAACTACGAGCAGTACTTC
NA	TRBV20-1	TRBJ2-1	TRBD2	CSAKSGTRYNEQFF	TGCAGTGCCAAGTCCGGGACTAGGTACAATGAGCAGTTCTTC
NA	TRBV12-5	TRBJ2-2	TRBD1	CASGFSGGSDGELFF	TGTGCTAGTGGTTTCTCAGGGGGCTCTGACGGGGAGCTGTTTTTT
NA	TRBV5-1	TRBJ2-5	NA	CASRSGTAGETQYF	TGCGCCAGCAGGTCGGGGACGGCAGGAGAGACCCAGTACTTC